The entry that follows covers one T cell receptor beta chain sequence. Its target is not known. TCRdb re-called the 5' RACE reads through MiXCR, storing one row per CDR3 protein. The table records hundreds of thousands of distinct CDR3 sequences, 10% to 15% of them present only once. This sample was taken from a study of identical twins. Study-wide findings and caveats: Instead of following the same donors, the conclusions were based on cross-sectional statistical analysis.

V was pared by 1 base and J by 7 bases, with 8 bases between. Germline loops: CDR1 SGHAT, CDR2 FQNNGV. The CDR3 length is 14 residues. Among all donors, each was a healthy Caucasian. The sample was also linked to a second study, of yellow fever vaccine responses in identical twins. That work states: Twins reportedly had a vaccine T cell response that seemed partly convergent, partly personalized.

Sequenced material: PBMCs. The TCR was taken from a woman aged 18-29 years in good health. The chain is built from TRBV11-2 and TRBJ1-6, with D unresolved. This CDR3 is CASSLAGRNSPLHF. For the CDR3, the DNA is TGTGCCAGCAGCTTAGCCGGGAGGAATTCACCCCTCCACTTT.